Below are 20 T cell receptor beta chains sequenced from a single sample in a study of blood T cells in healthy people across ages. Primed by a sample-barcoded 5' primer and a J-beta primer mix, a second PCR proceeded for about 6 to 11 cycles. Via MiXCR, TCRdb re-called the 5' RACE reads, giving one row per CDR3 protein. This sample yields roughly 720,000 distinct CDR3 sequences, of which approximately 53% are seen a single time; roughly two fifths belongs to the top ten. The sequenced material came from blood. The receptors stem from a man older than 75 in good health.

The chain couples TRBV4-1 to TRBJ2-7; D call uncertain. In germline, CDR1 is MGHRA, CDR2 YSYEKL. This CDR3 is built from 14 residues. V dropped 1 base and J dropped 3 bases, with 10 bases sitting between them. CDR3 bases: TGCGCCAGCAGCCAAGGCCGGATAGGCTACGAGCAGTACTTC. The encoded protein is CASSQGRIGYEQYF.

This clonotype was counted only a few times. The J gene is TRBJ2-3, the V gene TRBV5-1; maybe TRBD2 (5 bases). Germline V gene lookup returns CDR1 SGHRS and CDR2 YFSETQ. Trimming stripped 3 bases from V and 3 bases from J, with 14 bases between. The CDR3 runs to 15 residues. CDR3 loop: CASSWGRDPTDTQYF. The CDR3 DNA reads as TGCGCCAGCAGCTGGGGTCGGGATCCGACAGATACGCAGTATTTT.

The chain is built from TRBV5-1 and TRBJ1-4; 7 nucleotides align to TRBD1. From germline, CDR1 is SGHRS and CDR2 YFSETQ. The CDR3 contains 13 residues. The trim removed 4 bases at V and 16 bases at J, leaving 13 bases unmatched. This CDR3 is CASSLDREGSRFF. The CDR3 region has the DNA TGCGCCAGCAGCCTAGACAGGGAGGGTAGTCGGTTTTTT.

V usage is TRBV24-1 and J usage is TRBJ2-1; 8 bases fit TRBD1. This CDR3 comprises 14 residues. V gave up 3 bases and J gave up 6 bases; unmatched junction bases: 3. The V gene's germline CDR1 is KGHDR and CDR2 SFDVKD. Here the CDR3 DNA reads TGTGCCACCAGTGATCCGGGACAGGTCAATGAGCAGTTCTTC. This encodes CATSDPGQVNEQFF.

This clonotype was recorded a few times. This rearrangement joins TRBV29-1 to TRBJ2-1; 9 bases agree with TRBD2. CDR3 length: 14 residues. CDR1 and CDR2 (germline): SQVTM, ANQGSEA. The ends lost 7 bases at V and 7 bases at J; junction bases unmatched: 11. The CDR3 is CSGTPGLAYNEQFF. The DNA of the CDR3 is TGCAGCGGGACCCCTGGACTAGCGTATAATGAGCAGTTCTTC.

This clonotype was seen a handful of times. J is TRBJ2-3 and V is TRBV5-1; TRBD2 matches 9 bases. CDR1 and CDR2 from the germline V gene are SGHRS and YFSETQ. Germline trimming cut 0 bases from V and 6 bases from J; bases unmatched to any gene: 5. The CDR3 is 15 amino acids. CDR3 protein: CASSLASGKTDTQYF. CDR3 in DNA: TGCGCCAGCAGCTTGGCTAGCGGGAAGACGGATACGCAGTATTTT.

In DNA, the CDR3 is TGTGCCAGCAGTTTTCGCCGTCGCGGGACAGAGCCGTCCTCTGGGGCCAACGTCCTGACTTTC. It translates to CASSFRRRGTEPSSGANVLTF. The chain employs TRBV12-3 or TRBV12-4 and TRBJ2-6, with D perhaps TRBD1 (7 bases). The CDR3 covers 21 residues. V lost 3 bases to trimming and J lost 0 bases, with 24 bases between them.

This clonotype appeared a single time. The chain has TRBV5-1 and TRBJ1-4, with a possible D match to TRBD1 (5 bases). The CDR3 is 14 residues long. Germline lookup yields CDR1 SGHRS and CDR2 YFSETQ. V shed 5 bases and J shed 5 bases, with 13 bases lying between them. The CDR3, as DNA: TGCGCCAGCAGGCAGGGCCTTTTAAATGAAAAACTGTTTTTT. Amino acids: CASRQGLLNEKLFF.

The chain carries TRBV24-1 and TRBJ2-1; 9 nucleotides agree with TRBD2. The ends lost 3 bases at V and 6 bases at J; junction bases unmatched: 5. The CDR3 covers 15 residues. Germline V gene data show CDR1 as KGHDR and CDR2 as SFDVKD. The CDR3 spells CATSDPGTSINEQFF. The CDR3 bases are TGTGCCACCAGTGATCCCGGGACTAGCATCAATGAGCAGTTCTTC.

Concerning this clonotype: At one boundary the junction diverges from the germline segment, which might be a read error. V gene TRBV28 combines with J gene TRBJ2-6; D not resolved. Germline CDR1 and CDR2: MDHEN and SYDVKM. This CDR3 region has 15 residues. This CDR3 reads CASTPHATGANVLTF. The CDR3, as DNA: TGCGCCAGCACCCCCCACGCTACAGGGGCCAACGTCCTGACTTTC.

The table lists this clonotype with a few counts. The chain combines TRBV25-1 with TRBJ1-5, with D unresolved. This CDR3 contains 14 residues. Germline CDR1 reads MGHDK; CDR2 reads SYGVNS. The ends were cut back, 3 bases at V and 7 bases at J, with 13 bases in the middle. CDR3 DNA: TGTGCCAGCAGTGATGATCGGGTGGGACAGCCCCAGCATTTT. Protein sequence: CASSDDRVGQPQHF.

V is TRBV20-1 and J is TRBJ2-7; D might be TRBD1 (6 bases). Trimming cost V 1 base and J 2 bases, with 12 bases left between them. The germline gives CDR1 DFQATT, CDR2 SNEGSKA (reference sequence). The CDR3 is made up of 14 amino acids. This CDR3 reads CSARVDRPTYEQYF. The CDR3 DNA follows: TGCAGTGCTAGAGTAGACAGGCCGACCTACGAGCAGTACTTC.

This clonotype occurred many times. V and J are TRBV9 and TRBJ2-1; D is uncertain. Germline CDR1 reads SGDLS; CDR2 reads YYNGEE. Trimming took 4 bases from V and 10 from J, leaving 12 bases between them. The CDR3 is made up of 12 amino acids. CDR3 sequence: CASSPSPEEQFF. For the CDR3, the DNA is TGTGCCAGCAGCCCATCCCCGGAGGAGCAGTTCTTC.

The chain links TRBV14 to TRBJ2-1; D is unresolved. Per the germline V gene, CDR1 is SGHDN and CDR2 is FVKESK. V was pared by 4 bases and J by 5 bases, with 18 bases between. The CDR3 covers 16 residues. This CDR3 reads CASSRLRVLRHNEQFF. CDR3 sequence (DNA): TGTGCCAGCAGCCGACTCCGGGTCTTGAGGCACAATGAGCAGTTCTTC.

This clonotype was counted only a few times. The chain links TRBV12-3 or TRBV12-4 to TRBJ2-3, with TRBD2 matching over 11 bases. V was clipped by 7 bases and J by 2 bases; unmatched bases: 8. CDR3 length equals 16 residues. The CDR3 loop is CASTRTSGSLTDTQYF. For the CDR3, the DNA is TGTGCCAGCACCCGGACTAGCGGGTCCCTCACAGATACGCAGTATTTT.

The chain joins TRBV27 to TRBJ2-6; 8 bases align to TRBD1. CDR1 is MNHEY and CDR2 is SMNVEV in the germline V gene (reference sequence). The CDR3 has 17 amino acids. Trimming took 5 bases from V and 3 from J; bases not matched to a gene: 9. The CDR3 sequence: CASSIGQGALGANVLTF. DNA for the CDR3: TGTGCCAGCAGTATAGGACAGGGAGCTCTTGGGGCCAACGTCCTGACTTTC. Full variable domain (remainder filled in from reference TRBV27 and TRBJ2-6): EAQVTQNPRYLITVTGKKLTVTCSQNMNHEYMSWYRQDPGLGLRQIYYSMNVEVTDKGDVPEGYKVSRKEKRNFPLILESPSPNQTSLYFCASSIGQGALGANVLTFGAGSRLTVL.

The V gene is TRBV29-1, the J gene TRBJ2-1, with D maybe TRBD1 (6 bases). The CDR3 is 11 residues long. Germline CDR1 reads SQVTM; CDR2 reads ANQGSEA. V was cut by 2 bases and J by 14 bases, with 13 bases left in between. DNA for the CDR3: TGCAGCGTTGAATATCTCGGGACAAAGTTCTTC. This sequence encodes CSVEYLGTKFF.

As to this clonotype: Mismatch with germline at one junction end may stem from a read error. The CDR3 coding sequence is TGTGCCAGCAGTTTTGGACAGCGTGGGGAGACCCAATACTTC. Residues: CASSFGQRGETQYF. The rearrangement links TRBV5-6 to TRBJ2-5, with D possibly matching TRBD1 (6 bases). CDR3 size: 14 residues. Germline V gene data show CDR1 as SGHDT and CDR2 as YYEEEE.

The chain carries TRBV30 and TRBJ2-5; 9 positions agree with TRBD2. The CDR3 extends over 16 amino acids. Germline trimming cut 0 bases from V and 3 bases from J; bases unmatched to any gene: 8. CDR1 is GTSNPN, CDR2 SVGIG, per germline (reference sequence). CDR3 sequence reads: CAWSVAAGGAEETQYF. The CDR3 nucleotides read TGTGCCTGGAGTGTAGCCGCGGGGGGGGCGGAAGAGACCCAGTACTTC.

The CDR3 region is CAISEDGGLAGGLYEQYF. CDR3 nucleotides: TGTGCCATCAGCGAGGACGGAGGACTAGCGGGAGGCCTCTACGAGCAGTACTTC. The chain links TRBV10-3 to TRBJ2-7; 14 bases are shared with TRBD2. CDR3 length: 18 residues. V lost 6 bases to trimming and J lost 3 bases; unmatched junction nucleotides: 13. Per germline, CDR1 ENHRY and CDR2 SYGVKD.